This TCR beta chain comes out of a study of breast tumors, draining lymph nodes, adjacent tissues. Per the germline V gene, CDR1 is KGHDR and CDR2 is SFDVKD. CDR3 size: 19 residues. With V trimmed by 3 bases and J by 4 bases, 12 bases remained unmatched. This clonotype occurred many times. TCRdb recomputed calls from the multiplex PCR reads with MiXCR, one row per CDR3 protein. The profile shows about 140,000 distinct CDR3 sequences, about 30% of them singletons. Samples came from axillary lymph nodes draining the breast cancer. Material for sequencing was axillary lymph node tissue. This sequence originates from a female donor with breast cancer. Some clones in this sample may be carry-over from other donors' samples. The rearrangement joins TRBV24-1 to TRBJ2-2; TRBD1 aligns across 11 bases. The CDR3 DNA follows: TGTGCCACCAGTGATGGTTTAGGGGACAGGGGGGGAGTCACCGGGGAGCTGTTTTTT. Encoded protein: CATSDGLGDRGGVTGELFF.